These 8 T cell receptor beta chains originate from one sample sequenced in a study of blood T cell repertoires in COVID-19. Some clones are missing from TCRdb's copy, which holds only in-frame ones; the method was immunoSEQ multiplex PCR. This table has around 500,000 clones, over 75% appearing once. What was sequenced was peripheral blood. These TCRs come from a human donor in a cohort sampled during active COVID-19.

This sequence joins TRBV6-5 and TRBJ1-1, with D possibly TRBD1 on 5 matching bases. Germline CDR1 MNHEY, CDR2 SVGAGI. V lost 7 bases, J lost 2 bases, and 11 bases lay in between. This CDR3 is built from 13 residues. This chain's CDR3 is CASKAGVNTEAFF. The CDR3 region has the DNA TGTGCCAGCAAGGCGGGGGTTAACACTGAAGCTTTCTTT.

The chain employs TRBV5-1 and TRBJ1-2, with 7 bases that match TRBD1. V gave up 5 bases and J gave up 4 bases; unmatched junction bases: 8. The CDR3 covers 14 residues. CDR1 and CDR2 from the germline V gene are SGHRS and YFSETQ. CDR3 bases: TGCGCCAGCAGAGAGACAGGGAAATTCTATGGCTACACCTTC. Translation: CASRETGKFYGYTF.

This clone has more than one count but fewer than ten. This chain uses TRBV5-1 with TRBJ2-2; 8 bases match TRBD1. Germline assignment: CDR1 SGHRS and CDR2 YFSETQ. CDR3 length: 15 residues. Trimming took 3 bases from V and 1 from J; bases not matched to a gene: 2. The CDR3 DNA sequence: TGCGCCAGCAGCTCCGGGACAGGGAACACCGGGGAGCTGTTTTTT. Its protein product is CASSSGTGNTGELFF.

The chain links TRBV28 to TRBJ2-2; the match to TRBD1 covers 7 bases. With 7 bases clipped from V and 6 bases from J, the junction kept 14 bases outside the gene matches. Per the germline V gene, CDR1 is MDHEN and CDR2 is SYDVKM. The CDR3 has 16 amino acids. CDR3 residues: CASTTTGTVRPGELFF. CDR3 bases: TGTGCCAGCACCACGACCGGGACAGTCCGACCCGGGGAGCTGTTTTTT.

The CDR3 loop reads CASGPLAGGKYEQYF. The CDR3 region has the DNA TGCGCCAGCGGCCCACTAGCGGGAGGAAAGTACGAGCAGTACTTC. The J gene is TRBJ2-7, the V gene TRBV5-1; TRBD2 agrees at 12 bases. Germline V gene lookup returns CDR1 SGHRS and CDR2 YFSETQ. V lost 7 bases, J lost 4 bases, and 9 bases stayed unmatched. This CDR3 comprises 15 residues.

The chain couples TRBV19 to TRBJ1-3, with D hard to call. Germline V CDR1 and CDR2: LNHDA, SQIVND (reference sequence). Trimming stripped 3 bases from V and 3 bases from J, with 9 bases between. The CDR3 covers 14 residues. DNA for the CDR3: TGTGCCAGTAGTATCGGAGAGATTGGAAACACCATATATTTT. Its protein is CASSIGEIGNTIYF.

The chain links TRBV3-1 (or the pseudogene TRBV3-2) to TRBJ2-1; D unclear. The CDR3 is made up of 17 amino acids. Trimming stripped 0 bases from V and 5 bases from J, with 17 bases between. The germline CDR1 and CDR2 sequences are LGHDT and YNNKEL (reference sequence). The CDR3 is CASSQDPRYGKNNEQFF. CDR3 coding DNA: TGTGCCAGCAGCCAAGATCCGAGGTACGGCAAGAACAATGAGCAGTTCTTC.

The chain has TRBV7-3 and TRBJ2-1; TRBD2 agrees at 8 bases. Trimming at V came to 5 bases and at J to 7 bases, leaving 4 bases not matched to a gene. The CDR3 is 13 residues long. Germline V gene lookup returns CDR1 SGHTA and CDR2 FQGTGA. Written as DNA, the CDR3 is TGTGCCAGCAGCCCAACTAGCGGAAATGAGCAGTTCTTC. Amino acids: CASSPTSGNEQFF.